A single sample is the source of the 19 T cell receptor beta chains below, sequenced in a study of PD-L1 blockade in urothelial cancer. Clones were read by immunoSEQ multiplex PCR, and TCRdb kept only the in-frame ones, dropping some. The sample has 40,000 to 45,000 clones, 88% seen once. Here the sequenced sample was PBMCs, taken around atezolizumab (anti-PD-L1) treatment. Receptors originate from a woman aged 55-69 years with urothelial cancer.

The chain is built from TRBV28 and TRBJ2-5; 7 bases fit TRBD2. Unmatched junction bases numbered 10, after V lost 8 bases and J lost 1 base. This CDR3 region has 15 residues. Per the germline V gene, CDR1 is MDHEN and CDR2 is SYDVKM. The CDR3 nucleotides read TGTGCCAGCCGGCCTGGGGGGGAGATCCAAGAGACCCAGTACTTC. This codes for CASRPGGEIQETQYF.

The chain couples TRBV5-4 to TRBJ1-2; tentatively, D is TRBD1 (6 bases). This CDR3 is built from 12 residues. With 4 bases removed from V and 7 bases from J, the gap between germline ends came to 11 bases. Germline V CDR1 and CDR2: SGHNT, YYREEE (reference sequence). The CDR3: CASSLTGFGYTF. The DNA of the CDR3 is TGTGCCAGCAGCCTTACAGGGTTTGGCTACACCTTC.

This chain links TRBV27 with TRBJ2-1; 8 positions agree with TRBD2. This CDR3 is built from 14 residues. The J segment lost 8 bases and the V segment lost 2 bases, leaving 5 bases of the junction unmatched. From germline, CDR1 is MNHEY and CDR2 SMNVEV (reference sequence). CDR3 bases: TGTGCCAGCAGTTTAAGCGGGACTAGAGATGAGCAGTTCTTC. This encodes CASSLSGTRDEQFF.

The chain recombines TRBV5-4 with TRBJ2-3, with D perhaps TRBD2 (6 bases). Trimming left V 9 bases short and J 5 bases short, with 19 bases between. CDR1 and CDR2 (germline): SGHNT, YYREEE (reference sequence). CDR3 length equals 14 residues. CDR3 sequence (DNA): TGTGCCACCTTAATGGGGGGATCGTTAGATACGCAGTATTTT. This translates into CATLMGGSLDTQYF. The whole variable domain, filled in from reference TRBV5-4 and TRBJ2-3, reads ETGVTQSPTHLIKTRGQQVTLRCSSQSGHNTVSWYQQALGQGPQFIFQYYREEENGRGNFPPRFSGLQFPNYSSELNVNALELDDSALYLCATLMGGSLDTQYFGPGTRLTVL.

This chain uses TRBV5-1 with TRBJ2-4; TRBD1 agrees at 7 bases. The CDR3 consists of 13 residues. Trimming at V came to 1 base and at J to 8 bases, leaving 3 bases not matched to a gene. Germline V lookup: CDR1 SGHRS, CDR2 YFSETQ. The CDR3 DNA reads as TGCGCCAGCAGCTTGTTCCAGGGGGACATTCAGTACTTC. Its translation: CASSLFQGDIQYF.

V usage is TRBV7-3 and J usage is TRBJ1-6; tentatively, D is TRBD1 (5 bases). The V end was cut by 3 bases, the J end by 4 bases, with 13 bases between. Germline CDR1 SGHTA, CDR2 FQGTGA. This CDR3 has 16 residues. As DNA, the CDR3 is TGTGCCAGCAGCTTCTCGGGGGGTCCATATAATTCACCCCTCCACTTT. Protein sequence: CASSFSGGPYNSPLHF.

The CDR3 DNA follows: TGTGCCAGCAGTTTTACAGGGGCGAACACCGGGGAGCTGTTTTTT. Residues: CASSFTGANTGELFF. The chain links TRBV6-4 to TRBJ2-2; 7 bases are shared with TRBD1. Germline CDR1 MRHNA, CDR2 SNTAGT. This CDR3 is built from 15 residues. Losses at the gene ends were 5 bases for V and 0 bases for J; bases not matched to a gene: 3.

The chain uses TRBV9 and TRBJ2-3; possible D gene TRBD2, 5 bases. V lost 0 bases to trimming and J lost 0 bases, with 14 bases between them. CDR1 is SGDLS, CDR2 YYNGEE, per germline. CDR3 length: 17 amino acids. The CDR3 loop is CASSVVGERASTDTQYF. The CDR3 coding sequence is TGTGCCAGCAGCGTAGTCGGGGAAAGGGCTAGCACAGATACGCAGTATTTT.

The V gene is TRBV5-1, the J gene TRBJ1-1, with 8 bases aligning to TRBD1. The V and J ends lost 5 bases and 2 bases, in that order; junction bases with no gene match: 11. Germline V lookup: CDR1 SGHRS, CDR2 YFSETQ. This CDR3 has 16 amino acids. CDR3: CASRLQGAGRNTEAFF. CDR3 bases: TGCGCCAGCAGACTCCAGGGGGCAGGAAGAAACACTGAAGCTTTCTTT. Complete variable domain (other parts from reference TRBV5-1 and TRBJ1-1): KAGVTQTPRYLIKTRGQQVTLSCSPISGHRSVSWYQQTPGQGLQFLFEYFSETQRNKGNFPGRFSGRQFSNSRSEMNVSTLELGDSALYLCASRLQGAGRNTEAFFGQGTRLTVV.

V and J are TRBV19 and TRBJ1-6; the D gene is possibly TRBD1 (6 bases). The CDR3 has 15 residues. Between the trimmed V and J ends, which lost 4 bases and 4 bases, there was a span of 11 bases. Germline V lookup: CDR1 LNHDA, CDR2 SQIVND (reference sequence). Here the CDR3 reads CASSTQGRYNSPLHF. CDR3 coding DNA: TGTGCCAGTAGTACCCAGGGGCGGTATAATTCACCCCTCCACTTT.

This clone occurred a few times. This chain connects TRBV15 to TRBJ2-3, with 7 positions matching TRBD2. The CDR3 loop spans 15 amino acids. Trimming removed 5 bases from V and 2 bases from J; junction bases left unmatched: 7. Germline CDR1 reads LNHNV; CDR2 reads YYDKDF (reference sequence). CDR3 nucleotide sequence: TGTGCCACCAGCCTCGCTAGCGGATTCACAGATACGCAGTATTTT. Its protein product is CATSLASGFTDTQYF.

The chain combines TRBV18 with TRBJ2-4; 7 bases line up with TRBD1. Trimming removed 2 bases from V and 2 bases from J; junction bases left unmatched: 6. In germline, CDR1 is KGHSH, CDR2 LQKENI. The CDR3 extends over 16 amino acids. The CDR3 spells CASSPNTGVSKNIQYF. The CDR3, as DNA: TGTGCCAGCTCACCAAACACAGGGGTGTCCAAAAACATTCAGTACTTC.

CDR3 region: CASSPGHSSTDTQYF. In nucleotides, the CDR3 is TGTGCCAGCAGCCCAGGACACTCTAGCACAGATACGCAGTATTTT. The rearrangement joins TRBV5-6 to TRBJ2-3; tentative D call: TRBD1 (5 bases). CDR1 is SGHDT, CDR2 YYEEEE, per germline. The CDR3 contains 15 residues. Trimming pared 4 bases from V and 0 bases from J, leaving 12 bases between.

The chain couples TRBV7-9 to TRBJ1-2; D is possibly TRBD1 (6 bases). With 7 bases removed from V and 7 bases from J, the gap between germline ends came to 22 bases. The germline V gene encodes CDR1 SEHNR and CDR2 FQNEAQ (reference sequence). This CDR3 is 15 amino acids long. The CDR3 DNA reads TGTGCCAGCACCTCAGCTCAGGGGACCCAGGGTGGCTACACCTTC. Its translation is CASTSAQGTQGGYTF.

The chain employs TRBV29-1 and TRBJ2-2; D possibly corresponds to TRBD1 (6 bases). V shed 0 bases and J shed 4 bases, with 12 bases lying between them. The germline V gene has CDR1 SQVTM and CDR2 ANQGSEA. CDR3 length: 15 residues. The CDR3 here is CSVEDPGQSTGELFF. DNA for the CDR3: TGCAGCGTTGAAGATCCCGGACAGAGCACCGGGGAGCTGTTTTTT.

This clone was seen more than once but under ten times. The rearrangement links TRBV15 to TRBJ1-4; no reliable D call. The CDR3 is 14 amino acids. The germline V and J ends were trimmed by 5 bases and 6 bases, with 13 bases remaining between them. Germline V gene sequence: CDR1 LNHNV, CDR2 YYDKDF (reference sequence). As DNA, the CDR3 is TGTGCCACCAGCGTACAGTCGGAGGATGAAAAACTGTTTTTT. This encodes CATSVQSEDEKLFF.

DNA of the CDR3: TGTGCCACCAGCTCGGACAGGGGGCGCACCGGGGAGCTGTTTTTT. It codes for CATSSDRGRTGELFF. The chain employs TRBV15 and TRBJ2-2, with TRBD1 matching 11 bases. The J segment lost 4 bases and the V segment lost 5 bases, leaving 3 bases of the junction unmatched. The CDR3 spans 15 residues. Germline assignment: CDR1 LNHNV and CDR2 YYDKDF (reference sequence).

The V and J genes are TRBV10-3 and TRBJ2-7, with 9 positions matching TRBD2. The CDR3 has 13 amino acids. With V trimmed by 6 bases and J by 6 bases, 6 bases remained unmatched. CDR1 and CDR2 (germline): ENHRY, SYGVKD. CDR3 region: CAIRGLAVGEQYF. As DNA, the CDR3 is TGTGCCATCAGGGGACTAGCAGTTGGCGAGCAGTACTTC.

This chain connects TRBV6-1 to TRBJ2-7; 16 bases match TRBD2. Trimming removed 3 bases from V and 3 bases from J; junction bases left unmatched: 8. This CDR3 contains 18 residues. In germline, CDR1 is MNHNS, CDR2 SASEGT. This CDR3 reads CASSEGLAGGNIGYEQYF. The CDR3 region has the DNA TGTGCCAGCAGTGAGGGACTAGCGGGGGGGAACATAGGCTACGAGCAGTACTTC.